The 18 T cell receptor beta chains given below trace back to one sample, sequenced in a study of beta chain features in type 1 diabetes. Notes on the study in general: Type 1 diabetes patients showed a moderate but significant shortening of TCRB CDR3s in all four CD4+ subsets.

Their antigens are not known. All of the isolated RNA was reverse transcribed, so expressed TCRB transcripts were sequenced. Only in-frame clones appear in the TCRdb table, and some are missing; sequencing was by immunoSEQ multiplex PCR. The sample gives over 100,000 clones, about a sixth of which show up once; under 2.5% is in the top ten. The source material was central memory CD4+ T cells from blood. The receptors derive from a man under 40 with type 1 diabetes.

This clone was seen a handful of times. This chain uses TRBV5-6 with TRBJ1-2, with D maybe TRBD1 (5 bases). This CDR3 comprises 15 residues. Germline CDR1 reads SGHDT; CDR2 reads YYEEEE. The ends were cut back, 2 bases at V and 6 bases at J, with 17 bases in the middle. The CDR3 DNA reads TGTGCCAGCAGCTTTATGGGACGGGAATTAGATGGCTACACCTTC. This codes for CASSFMGRELDGYTF.

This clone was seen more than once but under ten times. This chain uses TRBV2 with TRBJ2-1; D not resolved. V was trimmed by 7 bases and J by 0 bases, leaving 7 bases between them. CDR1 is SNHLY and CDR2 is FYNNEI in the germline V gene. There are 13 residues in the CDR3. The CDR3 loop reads CASMVSSYNEQFF. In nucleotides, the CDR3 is TGTGCCAGCATGGTGAGCTCCTACAATGAGCAGTTCTTC.

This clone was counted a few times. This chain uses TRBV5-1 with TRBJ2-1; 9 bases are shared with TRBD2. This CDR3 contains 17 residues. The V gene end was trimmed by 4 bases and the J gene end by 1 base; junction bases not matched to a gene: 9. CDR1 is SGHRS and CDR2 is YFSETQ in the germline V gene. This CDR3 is CASSPTASGDSYNEQFF. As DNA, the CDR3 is TGCGCCAGCAGCCCGACTGCTAGCGGGGATTCCTACAATGAGCAGTTCTTC.

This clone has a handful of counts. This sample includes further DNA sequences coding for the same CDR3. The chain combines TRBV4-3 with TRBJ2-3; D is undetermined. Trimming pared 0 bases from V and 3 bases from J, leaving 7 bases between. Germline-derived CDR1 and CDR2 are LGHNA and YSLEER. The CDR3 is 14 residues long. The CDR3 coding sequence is TGCGCCAGCAGCCAAGATCCAGCGACAGATACGCAGTATTTT. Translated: CASSQDPATDTQYF.

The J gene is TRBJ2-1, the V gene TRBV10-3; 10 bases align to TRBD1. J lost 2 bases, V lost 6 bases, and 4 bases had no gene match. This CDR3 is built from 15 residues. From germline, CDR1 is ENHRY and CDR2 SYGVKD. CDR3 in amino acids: CAIRPGTGAYNEQFF. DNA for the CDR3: TGTGCCATCAGACCCGGGACAGGGGCCTACAATGAGCAGTTCTTC.

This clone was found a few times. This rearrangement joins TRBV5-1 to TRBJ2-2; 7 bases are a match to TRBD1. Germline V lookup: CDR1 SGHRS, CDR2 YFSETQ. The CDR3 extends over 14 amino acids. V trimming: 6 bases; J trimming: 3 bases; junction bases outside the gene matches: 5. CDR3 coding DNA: TGCGCCAGCATGAGACAGGGAGACACCGGGGAGCTGTTTTTT. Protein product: CASMRQGDTGELFF.

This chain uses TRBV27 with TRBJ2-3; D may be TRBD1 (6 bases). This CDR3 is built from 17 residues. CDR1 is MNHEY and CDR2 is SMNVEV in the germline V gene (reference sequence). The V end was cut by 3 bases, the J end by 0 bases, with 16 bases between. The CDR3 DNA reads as TGTGCCAGCAGTTTGGGGGTGGACAGCCCTAGCACAGATACGCAGTATTTT. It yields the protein CASSLGVDSPSTDTQYF.

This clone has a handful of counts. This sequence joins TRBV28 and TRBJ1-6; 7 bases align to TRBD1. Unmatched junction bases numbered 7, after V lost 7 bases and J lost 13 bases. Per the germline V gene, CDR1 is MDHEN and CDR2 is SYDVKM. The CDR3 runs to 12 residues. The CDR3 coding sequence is TGTGCCAGCATGAACAGGGGTTCTCCCCTCCACTTT. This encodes CASMNRGSPLHF.

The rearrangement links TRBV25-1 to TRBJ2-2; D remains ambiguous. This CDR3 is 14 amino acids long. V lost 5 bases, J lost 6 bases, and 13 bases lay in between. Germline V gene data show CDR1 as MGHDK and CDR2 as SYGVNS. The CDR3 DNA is TGTGCCAGCAGTCTTTCTGGGGTAGCCGGGGAGCTGTTTTTT. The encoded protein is CASSLSGVAGELFF. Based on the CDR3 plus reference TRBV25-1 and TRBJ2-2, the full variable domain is EADIYQTPRYLVIGTGKKITLECSQTMGHDKMYWYQQDPGMELHLIHYSYGVNSTEKGDLSSESTVSRIRTEHFPLTLESARPSHTSQYLCASSLSGVAGELFFGEGSRLTVL.

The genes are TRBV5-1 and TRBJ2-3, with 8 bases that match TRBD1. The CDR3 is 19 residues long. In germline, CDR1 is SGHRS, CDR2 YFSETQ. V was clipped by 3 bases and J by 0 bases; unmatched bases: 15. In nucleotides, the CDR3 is TGCGCCAGCAGCTGGAATCCCCGACAGGGGACATCTAGCACAGATACGCAGTATTTT. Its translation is CASSWNPRQGTSSTDTQYF.

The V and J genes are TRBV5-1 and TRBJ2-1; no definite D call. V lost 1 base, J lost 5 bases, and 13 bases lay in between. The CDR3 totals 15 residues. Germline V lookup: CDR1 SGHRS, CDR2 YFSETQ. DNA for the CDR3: TGCGCCAGCAGCTTGCAGCGTAGGACGAACAATGAGCAGTTCTTC. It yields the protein CASSLQRRTNNEQFF.

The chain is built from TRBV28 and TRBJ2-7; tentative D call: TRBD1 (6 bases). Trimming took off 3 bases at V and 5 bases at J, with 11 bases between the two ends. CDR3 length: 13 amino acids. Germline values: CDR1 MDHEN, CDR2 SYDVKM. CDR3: CASSFPGQNEQYF. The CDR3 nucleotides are TGTGCCAGCAGTTTCCCGGGACAAAACGAGCAGTACTTC.

CDR3 coding DNA: TGTGCCAGCGGACAGGGTGAAAAACTGTTTTTT. Encoded protein: CASGQGEKLFF. The chain couples TRBV10-3 to TRBJ1-4; 8 bases map to TRBD1. The CDR3 sequence is 11 residues long. The junction had 2 bases not matched to a gene; V was cut back by 10 bases and J by 7 bases. Germline V gene lookup returns CDR1 ENHRY and CDR2 SYGVKD.

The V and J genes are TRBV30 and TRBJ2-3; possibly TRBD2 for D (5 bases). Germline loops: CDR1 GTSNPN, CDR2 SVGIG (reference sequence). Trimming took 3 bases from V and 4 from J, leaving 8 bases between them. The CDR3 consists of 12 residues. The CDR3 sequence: CAWRDSSDTQYF. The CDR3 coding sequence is TGTGCCTGGAGGGACTCTTCAGATACGCAGTATTTT.

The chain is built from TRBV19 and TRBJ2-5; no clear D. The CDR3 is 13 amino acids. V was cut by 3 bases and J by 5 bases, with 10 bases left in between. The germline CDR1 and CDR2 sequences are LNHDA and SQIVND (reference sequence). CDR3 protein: CASSMGLVETQYF. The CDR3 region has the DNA TGTGCCAGTAGTATGGGCCTAGTTGAGACCCAGTACTTC.

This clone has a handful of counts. CDR3 region: CASSPSWTGRDGELFF. CDR3 coding DNA: TGCGCCAGCAGCCCATCCTGGACAGGGAGGGACGGGGAGCTGTTTTTT. The rearrangement uses TRBV4-3 and TRBJ2-2; D is perhaps TRBD1 (8 bases). The CDR3 length is 16 residues. V was clipped by 4 bases and J by 7 bases, with 19 bases between them. Germline V lookup: CDR1 LGHNA, CDR2 YSLEER.

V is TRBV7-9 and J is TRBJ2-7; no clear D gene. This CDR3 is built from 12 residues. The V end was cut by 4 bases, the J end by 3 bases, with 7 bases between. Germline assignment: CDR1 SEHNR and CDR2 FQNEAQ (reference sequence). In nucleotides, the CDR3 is TGTGCCAGCAGCTCCGGAGTCTACGAGCAGTACTTC. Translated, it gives CASSSGVYEQYF.

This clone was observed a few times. The CDR3: CASSPGLPTQYF. As DNA, the CDR3 is TGTGCCAGCAGCCCGGGACTTCCAACGCAGTATTTT. The chain is built from TRBV7-2 and TRBJ2-3; perhaps TRBD2 as D (6 bases). The CDR3 is made up of 12 amino acids. Trimming shortened V by 5 bases and J by 9 bases, and 12 bases separated the two germline ends. CDR1 SGHTA and CDR2 FQGNSA come from the germline V gene.